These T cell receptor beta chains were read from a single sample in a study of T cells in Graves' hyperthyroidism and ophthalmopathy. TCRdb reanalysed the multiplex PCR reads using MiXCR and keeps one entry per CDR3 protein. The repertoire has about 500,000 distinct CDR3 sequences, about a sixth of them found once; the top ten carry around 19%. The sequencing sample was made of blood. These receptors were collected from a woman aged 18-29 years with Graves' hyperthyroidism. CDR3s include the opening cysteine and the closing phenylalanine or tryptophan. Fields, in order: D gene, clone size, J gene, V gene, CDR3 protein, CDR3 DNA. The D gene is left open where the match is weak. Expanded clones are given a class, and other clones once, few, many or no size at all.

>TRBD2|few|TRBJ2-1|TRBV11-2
CASNPLAGAYNEQFF
TGTGCCAGCAACCCCCTAGCGGGAGCATACAATGAGCAGTTCTTC
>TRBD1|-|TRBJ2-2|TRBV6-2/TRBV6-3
CASSTYPDRGLRTGELFF
TGTGCCAGCAGCACTTATCCAGACAGGGGGCTACGCACCGGGGAGCTGTTTTTT
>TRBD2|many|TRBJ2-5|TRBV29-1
CSVGGTSPVGAQYF
TGCAGCGTAGGAGGGACTAGCCCCGTCGGGGCCCAGTACTTC
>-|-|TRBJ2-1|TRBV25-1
CASSSASRAPFYDEQFF
TGTGCCAGCAGTTCTGCTAGTAGGGCCCCCTTCTACGATGAGCAGTTCTTC
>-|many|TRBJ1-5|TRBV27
CASSLSSYYNQPQHF
TGTGCCAGCAGTTTATCGTCCTATTACAATCAGCCCCAGCATTTT
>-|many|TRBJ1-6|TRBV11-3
CASSRGRGYGSPLHF
TGTGCCAGCAGCCGGGGCCGGGGCTACGGCTCACCCCTCCACTTT
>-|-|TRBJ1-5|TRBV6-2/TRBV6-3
CASTSNNRGNQPQHF
TGTGCCAGCACCTCCAACAACAGGGGCAATCAGCCCCAGCATTTT
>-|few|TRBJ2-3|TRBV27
CASSVLVSDTQYF
TGTGCCAGCAGTGTACTAGTGTCAGATACGCAGTATTTT
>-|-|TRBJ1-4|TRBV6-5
CASSYDYRPNEKLFF
TGTGCCAGCAGTTACGATTACAGACCTAATGAAAAACTGTTTTTT
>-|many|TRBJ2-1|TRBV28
CASSFLRANEQFF
TGTGCCAGCAGTTTCTTGCGGGCCAATGAGCAGTTCTTC
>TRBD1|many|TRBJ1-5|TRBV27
CATSNRGLQPQHF
TGTGCCACCTCGAACAGGGGGCTTCAGCCCCAGCATTTT
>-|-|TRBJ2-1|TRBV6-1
CASSTARSYNEQFF
TGTGCCAGCAGTACAGCCCGCTCCTACAATGAGCAGTTCTTC
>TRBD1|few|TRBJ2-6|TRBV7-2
CASHRTGQSGANVLTF
TGTGCCAGCCATAGGACAGGCCAATCTGGGGCCAACGTCCTGACTTTC
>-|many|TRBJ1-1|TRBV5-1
CASNRDTLLSNTEAFF
TGCGCCAGCAACCGGGACACTCTCCTTTCGAACACTGAAGCTTTCTTT
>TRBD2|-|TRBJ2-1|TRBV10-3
CASSLRAGGPNEQFF
TGTGCCAGCAGTTTGCGAGCGGGAGGCCCTAATGAGCAGTTCTTC
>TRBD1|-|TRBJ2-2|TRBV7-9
CASSSRQGHTGELFF
TGTGCCAGCAGCTCGAGACAGGGACACACCGGGGAGCTGTTTTTT
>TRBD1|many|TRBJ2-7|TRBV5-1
CASSATGTALYEQYF
TGCGCCAGCAGCGCCACCGGGACAGCACTCTACGAGCAGTACTTC
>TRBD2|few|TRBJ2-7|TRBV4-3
CASSQGVRGGEYEQYF
TGCGCCAGCAGCCAGGGGGTTCGCGGGGGGGAATACGAGCAGTACTTC
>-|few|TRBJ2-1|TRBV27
CASSLRGRVYEQFF
TGTGCCAGCAGTTTAAGAGGCAGGGTCTATGAGCAGTTCTTC
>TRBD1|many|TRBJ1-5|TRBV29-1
CSVTTGGVNQPQHF
TGCAGCGTGACGACAGGGGGAGTCAATCAGCCCCAGCATTTT
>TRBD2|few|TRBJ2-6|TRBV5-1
CASSLATSGRRAGANVLTF
TGCGCCAGCAGCTTGGCCACTAGCGGGAGAAGAGCTGGGGCCAACGTCCTGACTTTC
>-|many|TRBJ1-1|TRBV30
CAWNLGGPEAFF
TGTGCCTGGAACCTCGGAGGGCCCGAAGCTTTCTTT
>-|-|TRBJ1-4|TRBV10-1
CASSESRGQSEKLFF
TGCGCCAGCAGTGAGTCTCGGGGTCAGTCGGAAAAACTGTTTTTT
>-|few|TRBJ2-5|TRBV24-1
CATSDLRAGETQYF
TGTGCCACCAGTGATTTGAGGGCAGGGGAGACCCAGTACTTC
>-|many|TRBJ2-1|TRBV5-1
CASSPTGHSYNEQFF
TGCGCCAGCAGCCCTACAGGTCACTCCTACAATGAGCAGTTCTTC
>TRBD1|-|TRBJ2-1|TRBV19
CASTGRTGLYEQFF
TGTGCCAGTACAGGCAGGACAGGGCTTTACGAGCAGTTCTTC
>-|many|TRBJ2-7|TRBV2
CASSEGGYEQYF
TGTGCCAGCAGTGAAGGGGGCTACGAGCAGTACTTC
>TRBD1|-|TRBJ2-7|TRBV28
CASLSRDRVTYEQYF
TGTGCCAGCCTCAGCCGGGACAGGGTCACCTACGAGCAGTACTTC
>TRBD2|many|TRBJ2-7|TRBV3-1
CASSHRASGSGEQYF
TGTGCCAGCAGCCATCGGGCTAGCGGGTCGGGAGAGCAGTACTTC
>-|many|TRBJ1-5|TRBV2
CASSEALGGQPQHF
TGTGCCAGCAGTGAAGCGCTTGGCGGTCAGCCCCAGCATTTT
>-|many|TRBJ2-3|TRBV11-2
CASSFRLTDTQYF
TGTGCCAGCAGCTTTAGACTCACAGATACGCAGTATTTT
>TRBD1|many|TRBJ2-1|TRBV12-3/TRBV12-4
CASSRQGVEGYEQFF
TGTGCCAGCAGTCGACAGGGAGTCGAGGGGTATGAGCAGTTCTTC
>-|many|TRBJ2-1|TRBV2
CASSAPRGSNEQFF
TGTGCCAGCAGTGCCCCCCGGGGCAGCAATGAGCAGTTCTTC